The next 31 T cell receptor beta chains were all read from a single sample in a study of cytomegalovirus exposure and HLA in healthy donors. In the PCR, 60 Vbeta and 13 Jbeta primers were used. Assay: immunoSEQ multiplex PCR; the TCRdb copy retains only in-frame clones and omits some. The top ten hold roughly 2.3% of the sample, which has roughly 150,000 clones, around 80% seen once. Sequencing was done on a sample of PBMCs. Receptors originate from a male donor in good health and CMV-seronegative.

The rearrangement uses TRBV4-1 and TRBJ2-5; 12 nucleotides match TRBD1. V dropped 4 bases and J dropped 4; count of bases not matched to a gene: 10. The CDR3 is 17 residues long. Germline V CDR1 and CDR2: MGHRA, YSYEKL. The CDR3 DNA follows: TGCGCCAGCAGCCGGACCCCCCGGGACAGGGGGCGAGAGACCCAGTACTTC. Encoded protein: CASSRTPRDRGRETQYF.

The CDR3 DNA reads TGTGCCAGCAGTTCGTGGGACAGGGGCGCTGGTGGCTACACCTTC. Protein: CASSSWDRGAGGYTF. V and J are TRBV6-1 and TRBJ1-2; the match to TRBD1 covers 10 bases. The germline V gene encodes CDR1 MNHNS and CDR2 SASEGT. Trimming took 5 bases from V and 7 from J; bases not matched to a gene: 10. The length of the CDR3 is 15 residues.

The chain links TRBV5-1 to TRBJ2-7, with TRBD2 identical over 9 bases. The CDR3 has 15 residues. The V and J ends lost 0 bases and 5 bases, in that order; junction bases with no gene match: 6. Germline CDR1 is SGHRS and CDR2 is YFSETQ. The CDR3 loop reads CASSLAAGGGNEQYF. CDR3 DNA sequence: TGCGCCAGCAGCTTGGCGGCGGGAGGGGGTAACGAGCAGTACTTC.

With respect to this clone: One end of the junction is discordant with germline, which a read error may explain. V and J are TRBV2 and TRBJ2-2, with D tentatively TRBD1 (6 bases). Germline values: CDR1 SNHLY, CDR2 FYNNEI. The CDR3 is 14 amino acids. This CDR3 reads CASTETGSAGELFF. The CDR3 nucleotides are TGTGCCAGCACTGAAACAGGGAGCGCCGGGGAGCTGTTTTTT. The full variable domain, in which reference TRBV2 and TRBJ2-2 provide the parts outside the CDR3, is EPEVTQTPSHQVTQMGQEVILRCVPISNHLYFYWYRQILGQKVEFLVSFYNNEISEKSEIFDDQFSVERPDGSNFTLKIRSTKLEDSAMYFCASTETGSAGELFFGEGSRLTVL.

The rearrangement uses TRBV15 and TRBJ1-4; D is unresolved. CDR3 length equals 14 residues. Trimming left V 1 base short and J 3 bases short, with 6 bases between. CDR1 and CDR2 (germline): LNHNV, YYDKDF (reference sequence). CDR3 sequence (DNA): TGTGCCACCAGCAGAGGTTATGCTAATGAAAAACTGTTTTTT. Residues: CATSRGYANEKLFF.

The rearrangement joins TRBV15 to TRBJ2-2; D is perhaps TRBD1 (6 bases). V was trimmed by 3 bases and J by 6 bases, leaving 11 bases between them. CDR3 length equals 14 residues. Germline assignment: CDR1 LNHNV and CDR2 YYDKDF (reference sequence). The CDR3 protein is CATSRITGPGELFF. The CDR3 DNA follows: TGTGCCACCAGCAGGATTACAGGGCCCGGGGAGCTGTTTTTT.

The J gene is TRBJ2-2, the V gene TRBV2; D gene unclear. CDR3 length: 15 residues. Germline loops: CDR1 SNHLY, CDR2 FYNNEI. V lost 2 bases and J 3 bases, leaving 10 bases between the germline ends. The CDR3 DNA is TGTGCCAGCAGTGAAAGCGTCTATGACACCGGGGAGCTGTTTTTT. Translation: CASSESVYDTGELFF.

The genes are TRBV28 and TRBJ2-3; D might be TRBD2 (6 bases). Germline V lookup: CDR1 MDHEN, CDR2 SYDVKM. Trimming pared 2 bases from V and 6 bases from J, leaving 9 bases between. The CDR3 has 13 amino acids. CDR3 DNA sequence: TGTGCCAGCAGTTTACGACTAGGGGATACGCAGTATTTT. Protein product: CASSLRLGDTQYF. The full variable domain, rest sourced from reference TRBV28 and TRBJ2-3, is DVKVTQSSRYLVKRTGEKVFLECVQDMDHENMFWYRQDPGLGLRLIYFSYDVKMKEKGDIPEGYSVSREKKERFSLILESASTNQTSMYLCASSLRLGDTQYFGPGTRLTVL.

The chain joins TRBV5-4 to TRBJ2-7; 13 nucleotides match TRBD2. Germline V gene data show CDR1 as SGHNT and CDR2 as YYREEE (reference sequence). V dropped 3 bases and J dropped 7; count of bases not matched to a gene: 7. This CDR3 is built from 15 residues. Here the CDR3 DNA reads TGTGCCAGCAGCTCGTTACTAGCGGGAGGGCGAGAGCAGTACTTC. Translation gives CASSSLLAGGREQYF.

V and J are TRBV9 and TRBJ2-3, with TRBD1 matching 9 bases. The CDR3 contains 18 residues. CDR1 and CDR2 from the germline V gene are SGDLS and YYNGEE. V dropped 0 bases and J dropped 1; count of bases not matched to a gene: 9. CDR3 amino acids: CASSVDLRGTGRTDTQYF. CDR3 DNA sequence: TGTGCCAGCAGCGTAGATTTAAGGGGGACAGGGCGCACAGATACGCAGTATTTT.

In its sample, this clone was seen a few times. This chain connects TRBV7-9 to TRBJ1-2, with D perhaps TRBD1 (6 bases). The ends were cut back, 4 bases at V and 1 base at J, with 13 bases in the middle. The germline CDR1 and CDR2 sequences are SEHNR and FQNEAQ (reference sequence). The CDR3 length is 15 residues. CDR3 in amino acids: CASSSRLDSNYGYTF. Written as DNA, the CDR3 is TGTGCCAGCAGCTCGCGGCTGGACAGTAACTATGGCTACACCTTC.

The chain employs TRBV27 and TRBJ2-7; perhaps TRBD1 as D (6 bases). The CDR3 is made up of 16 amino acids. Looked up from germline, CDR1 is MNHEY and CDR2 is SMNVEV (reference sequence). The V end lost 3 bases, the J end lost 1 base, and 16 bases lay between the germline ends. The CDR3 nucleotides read TGTGCCAGCAGTTTTTCTTACCGGGACAATTCCTACGAGCAGTACTTC. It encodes CASSFSYRDNSYEQYF.

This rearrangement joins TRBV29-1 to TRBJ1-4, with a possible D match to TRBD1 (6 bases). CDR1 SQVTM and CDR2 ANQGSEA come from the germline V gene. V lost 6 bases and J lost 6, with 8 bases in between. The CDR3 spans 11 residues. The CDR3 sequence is CSVQGDEKLFF. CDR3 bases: TGCAGCGTACAGGGAGATGAAAAACTGTTTTTT.

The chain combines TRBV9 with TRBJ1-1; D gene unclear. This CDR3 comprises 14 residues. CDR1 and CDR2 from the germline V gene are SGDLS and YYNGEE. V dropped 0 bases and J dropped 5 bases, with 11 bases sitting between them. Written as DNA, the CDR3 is TGTGCCAGCAGCGTAGACCCCCGCAGGACTGAAGCTTTCTTT. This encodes CASSVDPRRTEAFF.

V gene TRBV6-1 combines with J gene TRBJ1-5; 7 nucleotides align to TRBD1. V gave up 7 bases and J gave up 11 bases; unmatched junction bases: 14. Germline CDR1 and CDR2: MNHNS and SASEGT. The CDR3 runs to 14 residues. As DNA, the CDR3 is TGTGCCAGCAATCCGACAGGGTGGAATTGGGCCCAGCATTTT. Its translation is CASNPTGWNWAQHF.

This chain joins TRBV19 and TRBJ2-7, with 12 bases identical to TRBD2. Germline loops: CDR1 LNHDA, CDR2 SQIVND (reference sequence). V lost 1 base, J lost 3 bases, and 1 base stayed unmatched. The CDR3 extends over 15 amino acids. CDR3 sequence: CASSIGGLAGYEQYF. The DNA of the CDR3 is TGTGCCAGTAGTATAGGGGGACTAGCGGGCTACGAGCAGTACTTC. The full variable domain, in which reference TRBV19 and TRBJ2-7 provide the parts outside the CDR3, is DGGITQSPKYLFRKEGQNVTLSCEQNLNHDAMYWYRQDPGQGLRLIYYSQIVNDFQKGDIAEGYSVSREKKESFPLTVTSAQKNPTAFYLCASSIGGLAGYEQYFGPGTRLTVT.

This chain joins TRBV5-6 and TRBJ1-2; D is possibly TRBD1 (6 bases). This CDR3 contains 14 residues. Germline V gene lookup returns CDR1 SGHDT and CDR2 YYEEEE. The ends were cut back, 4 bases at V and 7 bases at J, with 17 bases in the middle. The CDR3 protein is CASSRGTASSGYTF. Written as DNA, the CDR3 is TGTGCCAGCAGCAGGGGGACGGCTTCCTCTGGCTACACCTTC.

In nucleotides, the CDR3 is TGTGCCAGCAGCTTTGGGACAGAAGCTGGAAACACCATATATTTT. This sequence encodes CASSFGTEAGNTIYF. The V and J genes are TRBV12-1 and TRBJ1-3; the D call in the table, TRBD1, was not verified against the DNA. TRBV12-1 is annotated as a pseudogene. The CDR3 loop spans 15 amino acids.

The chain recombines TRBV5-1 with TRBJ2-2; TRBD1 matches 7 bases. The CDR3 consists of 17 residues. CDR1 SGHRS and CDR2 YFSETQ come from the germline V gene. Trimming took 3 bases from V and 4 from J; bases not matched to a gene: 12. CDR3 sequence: CASSSDNRGRVTGELFF. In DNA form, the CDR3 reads TGCGCCAGCAGCTCAGACAACAGGGGTCGGGTCACCGGGGAGCTGTTTTTT.

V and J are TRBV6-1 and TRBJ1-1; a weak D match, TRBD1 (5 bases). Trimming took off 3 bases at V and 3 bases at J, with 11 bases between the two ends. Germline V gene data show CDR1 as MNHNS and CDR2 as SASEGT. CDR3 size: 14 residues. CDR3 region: CASSDRGLYTEAFF. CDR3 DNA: TGTGCCAGCAGTGATAGGGGTCTGTACACTGAAGCTTTCTTT.

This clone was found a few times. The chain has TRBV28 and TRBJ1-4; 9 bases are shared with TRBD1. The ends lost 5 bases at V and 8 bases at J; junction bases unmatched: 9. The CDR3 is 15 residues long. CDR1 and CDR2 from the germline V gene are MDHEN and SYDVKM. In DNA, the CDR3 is TGTGCCAGCAGTAGCGCCGGGACAGGGAAAGAAAAACTGTTTTTT. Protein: CASSSAGTGKEKLFF. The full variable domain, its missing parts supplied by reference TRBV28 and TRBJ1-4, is DVKVTQSSRYLVKRTGEKVFLECVQDMDHENMFWYRQDPGLGLRLIYFSYDVKMKEKGDIPEGYSVSREKKERFSLILESASTNQTSMYLCASSSAGTGKEKLFFGSGTQLSVL.

The CDR3 region is CASSQRANYGYTF. The DNA for the CDR3 is TGTGCCAGCAGCCAACGAGCTAACTATGGCTACACCTTC. V is TRBV7-2 and J is TRBJ1-2, with D unresolved. Germline assignment: CDR1 SGHTA and CDR2 FQGNSA. The CDR3 is 13 amino acids. Trimming cost V 5 bases and J 0 bases, with 7 bases left between them.

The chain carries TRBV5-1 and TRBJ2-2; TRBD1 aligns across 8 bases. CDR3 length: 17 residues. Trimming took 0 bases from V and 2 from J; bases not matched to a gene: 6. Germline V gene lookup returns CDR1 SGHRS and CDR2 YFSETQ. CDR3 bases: TGCGCCAGCAGCTTGGAAGGACAGGGATACAACACCGGGGAGCTGTTTTTT. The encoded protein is CASSLEGQGYNTGELFF.

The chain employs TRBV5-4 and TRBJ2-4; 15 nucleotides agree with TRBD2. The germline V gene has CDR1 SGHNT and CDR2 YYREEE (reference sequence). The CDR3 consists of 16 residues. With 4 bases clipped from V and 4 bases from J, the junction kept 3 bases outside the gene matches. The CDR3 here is CASSGTSGGTKNIQYF. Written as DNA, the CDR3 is TGTGCCAGCAGCGGGACTAGCGGGGGGACTAAAAACATTCAGTACTTC.

In nucleotides, the CDR3 is TGTGCCAGTAGTAATCAGGCCCACCAAGAGACCCAGTACTTC. This translates into CASSNQAHQETQYF. The V gene is TRBV19, the J gene TRBJ2-5, with D unresolved. Germline-derived CDR1 and CDR2 are LNHDA and SQIVND (reference sequence). With 4 bases removed from V and 0 bases from J, the gap between germline ends came to 9 bases. This CDR3 has 14 amino acids.

The CDR3 DNA reads as TGTGCCACCAGCCCGCGGACAGAAGTCTACGAGCAGTACTTC. Its translation is CATSPRTEVYEQYF. V usage is TRBV15 and J usage is TRBJ2-7; D is perhaps TRBD1 (6 bases). Germline CDR1 and CDR2: LNHNV and YYDKDF (reference sequence). The ends were cut back, 5 bases at V and 3 bases at J, with 14 bases in the middle. CDR3 size: 14 residues.

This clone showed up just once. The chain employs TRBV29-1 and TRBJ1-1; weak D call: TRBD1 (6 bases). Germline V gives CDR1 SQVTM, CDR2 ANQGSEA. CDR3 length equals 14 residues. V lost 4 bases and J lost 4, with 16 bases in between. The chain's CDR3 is CSVAVQGGGTEAFF. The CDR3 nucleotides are TGCAGCGTTGCGGTACAGGGCGGAGGCACTGAAGCTTTCTTT.

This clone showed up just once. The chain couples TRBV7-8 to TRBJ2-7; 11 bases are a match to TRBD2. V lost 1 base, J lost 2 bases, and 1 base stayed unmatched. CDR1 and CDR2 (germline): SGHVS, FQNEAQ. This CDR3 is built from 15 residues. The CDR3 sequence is CASSLELAGAYEQYF. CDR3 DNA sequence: TGTGCCAGCAGCTTAGAACTAGCGGGAGCCTACGAGCAGTACTTC. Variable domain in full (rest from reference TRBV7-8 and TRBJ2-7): GAGVSQSPRYKVAKRGQDVALRCDPISGHVSLFWYQQALGQGPEFLTYFQNEAQLDKSGLPSDRFFAERPEGSVSTLKIQRTQQEDSAVYLCASSLELAGAYEQYFGPGTRLTVT.

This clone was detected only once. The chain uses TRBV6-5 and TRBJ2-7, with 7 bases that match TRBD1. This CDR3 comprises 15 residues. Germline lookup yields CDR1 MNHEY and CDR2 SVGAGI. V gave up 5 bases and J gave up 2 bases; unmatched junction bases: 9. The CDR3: CASSARTGQPYEQYF. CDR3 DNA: TGTGCCAGCAGTGCGCGCACGGGACAGCCCTACGAGCAGTACTTC.

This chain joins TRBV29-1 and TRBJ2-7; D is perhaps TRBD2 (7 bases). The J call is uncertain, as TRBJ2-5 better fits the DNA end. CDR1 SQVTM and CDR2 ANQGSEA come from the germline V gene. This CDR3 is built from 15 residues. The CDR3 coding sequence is TGCAGCGTCATCCCCGGGGGCGGGGGACAAGAGACCCAGTACTTC. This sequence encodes CSVIPGGGGQETQYF.

The CDR3 DNA reads TGTGCCAGCAGCTTAGGACGGGGGGCCGAGGCAGATACGCAGTATTTT. It is translated as CASSLGRGAEADTQYF. The rearrangement joins TRBV7-9 to TRBJ2-3; a weak D match, TRBD2 (7 bases). CDR3 length: 16 residues. The V gene lost 1 base and the J gene lost 4 bases, with 15 bases spanning the gap. Germline values: CDR1 SEHNR, CDR2 FQNEAQ (reference sequence). The full variable domain, its missing parts supplied by reference TRBV7-9 and TRBJ2-3, is DTGVSQNPRHKITKRGQNVTFRCDPISEHNRLYWYRQTLGQGPEFLTYFQNEAQLEKSRLLSDRFSAERPKGSFSTLEIQRTEQGDSAMYLCASSLGRGAEADTQYFGPGTRLTVL.